This T cell receptor beta chain is from a study of radiotherapy plus CTLA-4 blockade in lung cancer. Study context: For around 18% of patients, objective responses occurred, and roughly 30% had disease control.

The assay was immunoSEQ multiplex PCR, and TCRdb's table has in-frame clones only and misses some. Found here are more than 90,000 clones, around 75% of them singletons; the top ten hold approximately 4.7%. CTLA-4 blockade with ipilimumab, together with focal radiation, was given to patients with chemo-refractory metastatic non-small-cell lung cancer. V lost 6 bases to trimming and J lost 5 bases; unmatched junction nucleotides: 5. Germline assignment: CDR1 LNHDA and CDR2 SQIVND (reference sequence). CDR3 length equals 15 residues. The origin of this receptor is a human donor with non-small cell lung cancer who had a partial response to radiotherapy plus ipilimumab. The rearrangement uses TRBV19 and TRBJ2-2, with 11 bases matching TRBD1. The sequenced sample was peripheral blood, obtained from a patient treated with radiotherapy plus ipilimumab. The CDR3 sequence: CASRDRGRQTGELFF. The DNA of the CDR3 is TGTGCCAGTAGGGACAGGGGGCGGCAAACCGGGGAGCTGTTTTTT.